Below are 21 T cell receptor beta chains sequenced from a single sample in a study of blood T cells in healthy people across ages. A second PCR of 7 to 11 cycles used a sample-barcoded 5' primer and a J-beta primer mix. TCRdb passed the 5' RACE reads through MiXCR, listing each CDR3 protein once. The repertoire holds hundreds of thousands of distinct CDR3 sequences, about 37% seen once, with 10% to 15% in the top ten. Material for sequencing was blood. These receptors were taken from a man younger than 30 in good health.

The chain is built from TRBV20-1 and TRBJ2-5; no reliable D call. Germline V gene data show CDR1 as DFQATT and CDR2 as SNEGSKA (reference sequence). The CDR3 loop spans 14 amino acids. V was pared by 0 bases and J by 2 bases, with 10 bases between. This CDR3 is CSARDWAAQETQYF. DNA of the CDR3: TGCAGTGCTAGAGATTGGGCGGCGCAAGAGACCCAGTACTTC.

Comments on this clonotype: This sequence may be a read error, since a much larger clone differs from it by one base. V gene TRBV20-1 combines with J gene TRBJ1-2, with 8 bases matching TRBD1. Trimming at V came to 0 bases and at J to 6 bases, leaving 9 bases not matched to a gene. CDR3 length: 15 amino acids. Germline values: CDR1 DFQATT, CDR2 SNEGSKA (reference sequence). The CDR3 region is CSAREAGTGGDGYTF. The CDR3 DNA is TGCAGTGCTAGAGAGGCTGGGACAGGTGGCGATGGCTACACCTTC.

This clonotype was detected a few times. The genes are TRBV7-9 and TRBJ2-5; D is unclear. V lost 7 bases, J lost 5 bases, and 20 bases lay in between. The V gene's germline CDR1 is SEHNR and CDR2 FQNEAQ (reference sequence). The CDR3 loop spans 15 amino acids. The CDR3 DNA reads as TGTGCCAGCACACTTGCCGGGCCTTCTCAGGAGACCCAGTACTTC. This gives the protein CASTLAGPSQETQYF.

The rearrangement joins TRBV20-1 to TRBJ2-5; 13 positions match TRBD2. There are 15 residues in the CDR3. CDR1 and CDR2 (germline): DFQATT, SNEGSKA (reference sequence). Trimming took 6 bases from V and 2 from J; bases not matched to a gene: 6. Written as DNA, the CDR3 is TGCAGTGCCCTCGGACTAGCGGGGGTTCAAGAGACCCAGTACTTC. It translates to CSALGLAGVQETQYF.

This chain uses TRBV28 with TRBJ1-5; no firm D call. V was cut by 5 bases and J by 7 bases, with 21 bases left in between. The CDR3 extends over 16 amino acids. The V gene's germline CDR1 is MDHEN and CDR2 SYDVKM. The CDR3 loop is CASSPSYWTREQPQHF. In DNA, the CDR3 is TGTGCCAGCAGTCCATCATATTGGACGAGGGAACAGCCCCAGCATTTT.

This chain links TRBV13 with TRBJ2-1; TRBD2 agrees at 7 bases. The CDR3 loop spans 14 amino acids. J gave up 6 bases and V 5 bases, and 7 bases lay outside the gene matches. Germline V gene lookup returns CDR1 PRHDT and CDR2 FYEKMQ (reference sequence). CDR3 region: CASSPRAGINEQFF. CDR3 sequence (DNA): TGTGCCAGCAGCCCCCGAGCGGGGATCAATGAGCAGTTCTTC.

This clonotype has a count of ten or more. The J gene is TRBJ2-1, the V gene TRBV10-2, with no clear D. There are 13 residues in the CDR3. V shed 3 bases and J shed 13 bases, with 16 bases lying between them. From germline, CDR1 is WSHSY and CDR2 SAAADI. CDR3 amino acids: CASSEMVEAAQFF. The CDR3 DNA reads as TGCGCCAGCAGTGAAATGGTTGAAGCTGCTCAGTTCTTC.

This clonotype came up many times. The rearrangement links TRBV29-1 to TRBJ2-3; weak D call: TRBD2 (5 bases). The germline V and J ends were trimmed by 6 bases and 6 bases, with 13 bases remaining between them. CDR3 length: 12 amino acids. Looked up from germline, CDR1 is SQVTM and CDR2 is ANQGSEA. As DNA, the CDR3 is TGCAGCGTAGCAGGAGGATTGGATACGCAGTATTTT. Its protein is CSVAGGLDTQYF.

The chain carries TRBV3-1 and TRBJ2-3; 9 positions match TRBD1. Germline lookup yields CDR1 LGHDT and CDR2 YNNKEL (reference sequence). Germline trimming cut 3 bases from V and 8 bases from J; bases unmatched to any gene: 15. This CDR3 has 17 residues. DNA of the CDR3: TGTGCCAGCAGCCAGGGACAGGGAGGCTTTTCACAGGCTACGCAGTATTTT. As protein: CASSQGQGGFSQATQYF.

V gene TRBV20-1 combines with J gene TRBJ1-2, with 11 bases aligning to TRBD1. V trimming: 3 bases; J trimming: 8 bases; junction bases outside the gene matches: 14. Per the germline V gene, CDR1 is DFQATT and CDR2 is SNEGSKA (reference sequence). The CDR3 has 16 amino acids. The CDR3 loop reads CSASPGQGDLNRGYTF. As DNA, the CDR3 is TGCAGTGCTAGCCCGGGACAGGGGGACCTGAATCGGGGCTACACCTTC.

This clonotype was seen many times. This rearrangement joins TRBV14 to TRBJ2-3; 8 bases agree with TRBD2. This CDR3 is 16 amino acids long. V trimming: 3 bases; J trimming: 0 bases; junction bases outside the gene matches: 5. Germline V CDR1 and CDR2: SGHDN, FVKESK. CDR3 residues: CASSHIRGGSTDTQYF. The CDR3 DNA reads TGTGCCAGCAGCCACATTCGGGGGGGGAGCACAGATACGCAGTATTTT.

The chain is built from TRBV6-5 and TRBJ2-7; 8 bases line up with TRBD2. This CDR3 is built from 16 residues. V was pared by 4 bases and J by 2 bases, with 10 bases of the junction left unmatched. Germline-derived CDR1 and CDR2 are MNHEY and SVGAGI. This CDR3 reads CASSLAISGTPYEQYF. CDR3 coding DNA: TGTGCCAGCAGTTTGGCCATTAGCGGGACTCCCTACGAGCAGTACTTC.

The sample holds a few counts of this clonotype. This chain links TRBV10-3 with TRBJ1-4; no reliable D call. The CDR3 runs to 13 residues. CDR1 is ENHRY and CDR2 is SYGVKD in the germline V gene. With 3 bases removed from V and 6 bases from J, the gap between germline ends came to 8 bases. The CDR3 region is CAISDALDEKLFF. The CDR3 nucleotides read TGTGCCATCAGTGACGCCCTGGATGAAAAACTGTTTTTT.

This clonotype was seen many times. The CDR3 spells CASSQAGHIKGTQYF. For the CDR3, the DNA is TGTGCCAGCAGCCAAGCAGGACACATAAAGGGGACCCAGTACTTC. The V and J genes are TRBV14 and TRBJ2-5; tentatively, D is TRBD1 (5 bases). Trimming left V 1 base short and J 7 bases short, with 16 bases between. Germline V lookup: CDR1 SGHDN, CDR2 FVKESK. The CDR3 is made up of 15 amino acids.

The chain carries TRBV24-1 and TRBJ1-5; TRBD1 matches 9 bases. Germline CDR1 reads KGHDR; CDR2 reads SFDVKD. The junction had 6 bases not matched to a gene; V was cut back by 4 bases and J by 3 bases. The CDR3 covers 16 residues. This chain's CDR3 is CATSDAGQGANQPQHF. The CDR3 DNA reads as TGTGCCACCAGTGACGCGGGACAGGGCGCCAATCAGCCCCAGCATTTT.

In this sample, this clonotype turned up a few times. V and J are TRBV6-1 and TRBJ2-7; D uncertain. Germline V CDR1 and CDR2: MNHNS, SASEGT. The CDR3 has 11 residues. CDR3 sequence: CGASSAYEQYF. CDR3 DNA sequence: TGTGGCGCCTCATCCGCCTACGAGCAGTACTTC.

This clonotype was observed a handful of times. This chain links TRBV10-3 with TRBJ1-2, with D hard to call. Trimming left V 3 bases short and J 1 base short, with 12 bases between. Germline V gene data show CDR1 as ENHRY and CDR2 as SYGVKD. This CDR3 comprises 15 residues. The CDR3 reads CAISDSRQVNYGYTF. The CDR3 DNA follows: TGTGCCATCAGTGATTCCCGCCAGGTTAACTATGGCTACACCTTC.

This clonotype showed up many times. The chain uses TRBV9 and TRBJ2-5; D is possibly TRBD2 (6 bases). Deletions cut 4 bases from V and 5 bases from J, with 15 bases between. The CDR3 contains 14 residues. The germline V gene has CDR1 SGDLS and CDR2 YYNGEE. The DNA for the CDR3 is TGTGCCAGCAGCATCGGGACTGTGGCGGAGACCCAGTACTTC. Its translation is CASSIGTVAETQYF.

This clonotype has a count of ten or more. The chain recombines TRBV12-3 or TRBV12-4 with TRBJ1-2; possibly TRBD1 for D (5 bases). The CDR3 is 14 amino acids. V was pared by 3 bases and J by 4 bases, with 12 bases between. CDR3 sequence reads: CASSFGTEAYGYTF. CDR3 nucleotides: TGTGCCAGCAGTTTCGGGACGGAGGCCTATGGCTACACCTTC.

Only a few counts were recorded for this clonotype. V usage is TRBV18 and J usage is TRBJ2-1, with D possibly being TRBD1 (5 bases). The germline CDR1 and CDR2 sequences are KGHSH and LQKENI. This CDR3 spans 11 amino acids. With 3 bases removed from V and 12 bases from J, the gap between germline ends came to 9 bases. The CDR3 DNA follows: TGTGCCAGCTCACCGGGGCGTTGGCAGTTCTTC. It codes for CASSPGRWQFF. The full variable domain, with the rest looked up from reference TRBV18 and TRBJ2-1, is NAGVMQNPRHLVRRRGQEARLRCSPMKGHSHVYWYRQLPEEGLKFMVYLQKENIIDESGMPKERFSAEFPKEGPSILRIQQVVRGDSAAYFCASSPGRWQFFGPGTRLTVL.

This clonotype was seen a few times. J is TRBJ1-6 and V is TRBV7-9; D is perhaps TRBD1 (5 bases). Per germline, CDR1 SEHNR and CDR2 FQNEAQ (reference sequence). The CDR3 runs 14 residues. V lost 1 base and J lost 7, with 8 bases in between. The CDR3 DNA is TGTGCCAGCAGCTTAGGACAGCAGAATTCACCCCTCCACTTT. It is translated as CASSLGQQNSPLHF.